Below are 27 T cell receptor beta chains sequenced from a single sample in a study of graft-versus-host responses after intestinal transplantation (dated by TCRdb to about 2021). Library preparation used the immunoSEQ multiplex PCR assay. The source is immuneACCESS, and TCRdb retained only in-frame sequences with V and J called. Part of the clones is not carried over; for the studies checked, unresolved V genes explain less than half of this, and the remainder is unexplained. This sample lists around 71,000 clones; around nine tenths were detected once. The ten largest clones add up to 6.5% to 8.5% of the sample. Sequencing was performed on bone marrow, taken approximately 740 days after intestinal transplantation. Receptors originate from a human patient who received an intestinal transplant, so some T cells may come from the graft donor.

The chain joins TRBV18 to TRBJ1-1; 7 bases align to TRBD1. V shed 3 bases and J 1 base; nucleotides not matched to a gene: 2. This CDR3 region has 14 residues. The germline V gene has CDR1 KGHSH and CDR2 LQKENI. The CDR3 bases are TGTGCCAGCTCACCGAGGGACAGGAACACTGAAGCTTTCTTT. As protein: CASSPRDRNTEAFF. The complete variable domain, with remaining parts taken from reference TRBV18 and TRBJ1-1, reads NAGVMQNPRHLVRRRGQEARLRCSPMKGHSHVYWYRQLPEEGLKFMVYLQKENIIDESGMPKERFSAEFPKEGPSILRIQQVVRGDSAAYFCASSPRDRNTEAFFGQGTRLTVV.

V is TRBV7-4 and J is TRBJ1-3; TRBD1 is a possible D gene (6 bases). Germline CDR1 is SGHVT and CDR2 is SQSDAQ. The V end lost 3 bases, the J end lost 0 bases, and 12 bases lay between the germline ends. CDR3 size: 16 residues. The CDR3 loop reads CASSLISGDSGNTIYF. Here the CDR3 DNA reads TGTGCCAGCAGCTTGATTTCAGGGGACTCTGGAAACACCATATATTTT.

This CDR3 is CASSVHTSGRAGLNEQFF. The CDR3 region has the DNA TGCGCCAGCAGTGTACACACTAGCGGGAGGGCCGGGCTGAATGAGCAGTTCTTC. The chain recombines TRBV10-1 with TRBJ2-1; 13 bases are a match to TRBD2. The CDR3 sequence is 18 residues long. The V segment lost 4 bases and the J segment 7 bases; nucleotides outside the gene matches: 13. The germline CDR1 and CDR2 sequences are WNHNN and SYGVQD (reference sequence).

CDR3 nucleotides: TGTGCCAGCAGTCCCGCTGGTGCGGGGGCCCCCGAGCAGTACTTC. It codes for CASSPAGAGAPEQYF. The genes are TRBV6-5 and TRBJ2-7; a weak D match, TRBD2 (7 bases). The CDR3 spans 15 residues. V was shortened by 5 bases and J by 6 bases, with 20 bases between the two germline ends. CDR1 is MNHEY and CDR2 is SVGAGI in the germline V gene.

This chain uses TRBV29-1 with TRBJ2-7; D is ambiguous. V was clipped by 0 bases and J by 2 bases, with 5 bases between them. CDR1 and CDR2 from the germline V gene are SQVTM and ANQGSEA. There are 12 residues in the CDR3. CDR3 loop: CSVEDRPYEQYF. CDR3 coding DNA: TGCAGCGTTGAAGACAGGCCCTACGAGCAGTACTTC.

The chain employs TRBV7-9 and TRBJ1-3; D ambiguous. V lost 0 bases, J lost 1 base, and 4 bases lay in between. The V gene's germline CDR1 is SEHNR and CDR2 FQNEAQ (reference sequence). The CDR3 runs 14 residues. The CDR3 DNA follows: TGTGCCAGCAGCTTAGCAGGGTCTGGAAACACCATATATTTT. Amino acids: CASSLAGSGNTIYF.

The chain combines TRBV6-6 with TRBJ1-5; possible D gene TRBD1, 5 bases. CDR1 is MNHNY, CDR2 SVGAGI, per germline (reference sequence). With 3 bases removed from V and 4 bases from J, the gap between germline ends came to 7 bases. The CDR3 is 13 residues long. CDR3 loop: CASSYGGNQPQHF. The CDR3 DNA is TGTGCCAGCAGTTATGGGGGAAATCAGCCCCAGCATTTT.

This rearrangement joins TRBV11-1 to TRBJ2-1, with 8 bases identical to TRBD2. V shed 4 bases, J shed 0 bases, and the junction held 8 bases outside the gene matches. This CDR3 spans 17 amino acids. The germline V gene encodes CDR1 SGHAT and CDR2 FQDESV (reference sequence). The DNA for the CDR3 is TGTGCCAGCAGCTCCTGGTATGCGGGAGGCTCCTACAATGAGCAGTTCTTC. As protein: CASSSWYAGGSYNEQFF. Looking up the rest from reference TRBV11-1 and TRBJ2-1 gives the full variable domain: EAEVAQSPRYKITEKSQAVAFWCDPISGHATLYWYRQILGQGPELLVQFQDESVVDDSQLPKDRFSAERLKGVDSTLKIQPAELGDSAMYLCASSSWYAGGSYNEQFFGPGTRLTVL.

This clone has just one count. The chain has TRBV2 and TRBJ2-5, with D possibly TRBD1 on 6 matching bases. Trimming left V 3 bases short and J 5 bases short, with 7 bases between. Germline-derived CDR1 and CDR2 are SNHLY and FYNNEI. The CDR3 runs to 12 residues. CDR3 coding DNA: TGTGCCAGCAGTGACAGGGGCGAGACCCAGTACTTC. This codes for CASSDRGETQYF. Filled out from reference TRBV2 and TRBJ2-5, the complete variable domain reads EPEVTQTPSHQVTQMGQEVILRCVPISNHLYFYWYRQILGQKVEFLVSFYNNEISEKSEIFDDQFSVERPDGSNFTLKIRSTKLEDSAMYFCASSDRGETQYFGPGTRLLVL.

The gene calls are TRBV5-1 and TRBJ2-5; 14 nucleotides align to TRBD2. After removal of 4 bases from V and 5 bases from J, the junction contained 7 bases not matched to a gene. CDR1 SGHRS and CDR2 YFSETQ come from the germline V gene. The CDR3 is 16 amino acids. In nucleotides, the CDR3 is TGCGCCAGCAGCCCGTCGGGACTAGCGGGAGTGGAGACCCAGTACTTC. Translated: CASSPSGLAGVETQYF.

The chain is built from TRBV7-6 and TRBJ2-3, with 7 positions matching TRBD2. V shed 5 bases, J shed 1 base, and the junction held 6 bases outside the gene matches. CDR1 and CDR2 from the germline V gene are SGHVS and FNYEAQ. This CDR3 contains 15 residues. CDR3 sequence reads: CASSKGLAGTDTQYF. CDR3 nucleotide sequence: TGTGCCAGCAGCAAAGGGCTAGCGGGCACAGATACGCAGTATTTT.

This chain joins TRBV2 and TRBJ1-3; D is undetermined. V lost 5 bases and J lost 1, with 6 bases in between. The CDR3 has 13 amino acids. Germline CDR1 SNHLY, CDR2 FYNNEI. Here the CDR3 reads CASSSTSGNTIYF. CDR3 DNA: TGTGCCAGCAGTTCAACGTCTGGAAACACCATATATTTT.

The chain joins TRBV30 to TRBJ2-7, with TRBD2 matching over 16 bases. Germline values: CDR1 GTSNPN, CDR2 SVGIG (reference sequence). This CDR3 is 18 amino acids long. Trimming cost V 5 bases and J 3 bases; bases outside gene matches: 13. The chain's CDR3 is CAWLSPGLAGGVIYEQYF. CDR3 sequence (DNA): TGTGCCTGGTTATCGCCGGGACTAGCGGGAGGGGTAATCTACGAGCAGTACTTC.

The chain recombines TRBV6-1 with TRBJ2-4; TRBD1 matches 7 bases. The CDR3 has 14 amino acids. Germline assignment: CDR1 MNHNS and CDR2 SASEGT. The trim removed 4 bases at V and 13 bases at J, leaving 13 bases unmatched. The DNA of the CDR3 is TGTGCCAGCAGTGCTGGGACAGCCGAACCGGGACAGTACTTC. Encoded protein: CASSAGTAEPGQYF.

With respect to this clone: The DNA is left out, because the CDR3 cannot be placed on it with certainty; the CDR3 is given as TCRdb lists it. This chain uses TRBV5-3 with TRBJ1-4; the DNA was not used to check the table's D call, TRBD1. TRBV5-3 carries the ORF label, with uncertain function. Both ends counted, the CDR3 spans 17 residues. The chain's CDR3 is CARSVTGLEPTMKNCFF.

V usage is TRBV9 and J usage is TRBJ1-4, with TRBD1 matching over 9 bases. Germline CDR1 is SGDLS and CDR2 is YYNGEE. The ends lost 3 bases at V and 8 bases at J; junction bases unmatched: 5. The CDR3 consists of 14 residues. CDR3 nucleotide sequence: TGTGCCAGCAGCGCGGGACAGGGTAACGAAAAACTGTTTTTT. Protein: CASSAGQGNEKLFF.

The chain links TRBV18 to TRBJ2-1, with D unresolved. V shed 6 bases and J shed 10 bases, with 13 bases lying between them. Germline lookup yields CDR1 KGHSH and CDR2 LQKENI. The CDR3 covers 12 residues. The DNA of the CDR3 is TGTGCCAGCTCCCCCCAAGGTGTGGAGCAGTTCTTC. As protein: CASSPQGVEQFF.

The chain has TRBV19 and TRBJ2-1, with 8 bases matching TRBD2. V shed 4 bases and J 7 bases; nucleotides not matched to a gene: 21. Germline V lookup: CDR1 LNHDA, CDR2 SQIVND (reference sequence). The CDR3 extends over 19 amino acids. The CDR3 DNA sequence: TGTGCCAGTAGTAGGAGGCCTAGCGGGTGGCTTGAGTCCTTTAATGAGCAGTTCTTC. The encoded protein is CASSRRPSGWLESFNEQFF. The full variable domain, its missing parts supplied by reference TRBV19 and TRBJ2-1, is DGGITQSPKYLFRKEGQNVTLSCEQNLNHDAMYWYRQDPGQGLRLIYYSQIVNDFQKGDIAEGYSVSREKKESFPLTVTSAQKNPTAFYLCASSRRPSGWLESFNEQFFGPGTRLTVL.

The chain joins TRBV2 to TRBJ1-5; 11 nucleotides line up with TRBD1. CDR3 length: 15 residues. The V gene's germline CDR1 is SNHLY and CDR2 FYNNEI. The J segment lost 5 bases and the V segment lost 7 bases, leaving 7 bases of the junction unmatched. The CDR3 DNA follows: TGTGCCAGCAACAACGGACAGGGGGCAGATCAGCCCCAGCATTTT. Translated: CASNNGQGADQPQHF. The complete variable domain, with remaining parts taken from reference TRBV2 and TRBJ1-5, reads EPEVTQTPSHQVTQMGQEVILRCVPISNHLYFYWYRQILGQKVEFLVSFYNNEISEKSEIFDDQFSVERPDGSNFTLKIRSTKLEDSAMYFCASNNGQGADQPQHFGDGTRLSIL.

The V gene is TRBV19, the J gene TRBJ2-1; 9 bases map to TRBD2. V trimming: 1 base; J trimming: 8 bases; junction bases outside the gene matches: 3. Per germline, CDR1 LNHDA and CDR2 SQIVND (reference sequence). The CDR3 contains 14 residues. CDR3 region: CASSIGGGAHEQFF. In DNA form, the CDR3 reads TGTGCCAGTAGTATAGGCGGGGGGGCGCATGAGCAGTTCTTC.

This clone was seen a single time. The chain joins TRBV19 to TRBJ1-1; TRBD1 might be the D (5 bases). The germline CDR1 and CDR2 sequences are LNHDA and SQIVND (reference sequence). The CDR3 runs to 12 residues. Trimming stripped 4 bases from V and 6 bases from J, with 9 bases between. DNA of the CDR3: TGTGCCAGTAGTAACGGGGCCGCTGAAGCTTTCTTT. Its protein is CASSNGAAEAFF.

The chain employs TRBV5-1 and TRBJ1-4; D not resolved. Trimming stripped 0 bases from V and 7 bases from J, with 4 bases between. CDR3 length equals 12 residues. Germline values: CDR1 SGHRS, CDR2 YFSETQ. This chain's CDR3 is CASSLDGEKLFF. DNA of the CDR3: TGCGCCAGCAGCTTGGACGGTGAAAAACTGTTTTTT.

V and J are TRBV7-3 and TRBJ2-1; D is unresolved. CDR1 and CDR2 (germline): SGHTA, FQGTGA. This CDR3 is 13 amino acids long. The V end lost 1 base, the J end lost 10 bases, and 11 bases lay between the germline ends. The CDR3 DNA reads TGTGCCAGCAGCTTAATGTTCCTGGAAGAGCAGTTCTTC. Protein product: CASSLMFLEEQFF.

This sequence joins TRBV5-1 and TRBJ1-4; the D gene is possibly TRBD1 (5 bases). The ends were cut back, 0 bases at V and 8 bases at J, with 14 bases in the middle. CDR1 SGHRS and CDR2 YFSETQ come from the germline V gene. This CDR3 region has 15 residues. The CDR3: CASSLVGEPREKLFF. CDR3 nucleotides: TGCGCCAGCAGCTTGGTAGGGGAACCTAGGGAAAAACTGTTTTTT. The full variable domain, completed using reference TRBV5-1 and TRBJ1-4, is KAGVTQTPRYLIKTRGQQVTLSCSPISGHRSVSWYQQTPGQGLQFLFEYFSETQRNKGNFPGRFSGRQFSNSRSEMNVSTLELGDSALYLCASSLVGEPREKLFFGSGTQLSVL.

The V call is TRBV9, the J call TRBJ2-3, with D perhaps assigned TRBD1 or TRBD2 (6 bases each). CDR1 is SGDLS, CDR2 YYNGEE, per germline. The CDR3 is 15 residues long. Deletions cut 6 bases from V and 3 bases from J, with 17 bases between. CDR3 coding DNA: TGTGCCAGCACCTCACGAGGGGGGCTAACAGATACGCAGTATTTT. Protein product: CASTSRGGLTDTQYF. The variable domain in full, completed from reference TRBV9 and TRBJ2-3, reads DSGVTQTPKHLITATGQRVTLRCSPRSGDLSVYWYQQSLDQGLQFLIQYYNGEERAKGNILERFSAQQFPDLHSELNLSSLELGDSALYFCASTSRGGLTDTQYFGPGTRLTVL.

V and J are TRBV7-7 and TRBJ2-3; the D gene is possibly TRBD1 (7 bases). The germline V and J ends were trimmed by 5 bases and 2 bases, with 11 bases remaining between them. The length of the CDR3 is 14 residues. CDR1 is SSHAT, CDR2 FNYEAQ, per germline (reference sequence). The CDR3 DNA reads as TGTGCCAGCAGCGCGGGACAGCCCACAGATACGCAGTATTTT. This codes for CASSAGQPTDTQYF.

The chain recombines TRBV14 with TRBJ2-5; no reliable D call. There are 16 residues in the CDR3. From germline, CDR1 is SGHDN and CDR2 FVKESK. Trimming removed 1 base from V and 0 bases from J, with 12 bases in between. The CDR3 is CASSQGSAGYQETQYF. The CDR3 bases are TGTGCCAGCAGCCAAGGGTCGGCAGGCTACCAAGAGACCCAGTACTTC.